These 28 T cell receptor beta chains came from one sample sequenced in a study of cytomegalovirus exposure and HLA in healthy donors. A multiplex PCR was run with 60 Vbeta primers and 13 Jbeta primers. Clones were read by immunoSEQ multiplex PCR, and TCRdb kept only the in-frame ones, dropping some. The table shows about 200,000 clones, with 83% occurring only once. The material sequenced was PBMCs. These receptors were taken from a girl aged 10 to 17 in good health and CMV-seronegative.

The genes are TRBV19 and TRBJ2-3, with 9 bases that match TRBD1. This CDR3 comprises 16 residues. Germline trimming cut 2 bases from V and 2 bases from J; bases unmatched to any gene: 5. CDR1 LNHDA and CDR2 SQIVND come from the germline V gene (reference sequence). DNA of the CDR3: TGTGCCAGTAGTATAACAGGGACAGGGAACACAGATACGCAGTATTTT. Translated, it gives CASSITGTGNTDTQYF.

This chain connects TRBV11-2 to TRBJ1-1; no firm D call. Looked up from germline, CDR1 is SGHAT and CDR2 is FQNNGV. V gave up 3 bases and J gave up 3 bases, with 11 bases separating them. The CDR3 contains 14 residues. The CDR3 loop is CASSFSGKDTEAFF. In nucleotides, the CDR3 is TGTGCCAGCAGCTTTAGCGGAAAGGACACTGAAGCTTTCTTT.

This clone turned up a few times. The genes are TRBV4-1 and TRBJ2-7; TRBD1 agrees at 10 bases. J was trimmed by 7 bases and V by 3 bases; bases with no gene match: 6. This CDR3 contains 14 residues. Germline CDR1 is MGHRA and CDR2 is YSYEKL. CDR3 sequence reads: CASSQGTGAGEQYF. DNA of the CDR3: TGCGCCAGCAGCCAGGGGACAGGGGCTGGGGAGCAGTACTTC.

The chain links TRBV7-9 to TRBJ1-2; tentative D call: TRBD1 (6 bases). V was trimmed by 1 base and J by 7 bases, leaving 10 bases between them. CDR3 length: 13 amino acids. Per the germline V gene, CDR1 is SEHNR and CDR2 is FQNEAQ (reference sequence). CDR3 amino acids: CASSLDRDRGYTF. CDR3 in DNA: TGTGCCAGCAGCTTAGACAGGGATCGTGGCTACACCTTC.

The chain has TRBV18 and TRBJ2-3, with TRBD1 matching over 12 bases. In germline, CDR1 is KGHSH, CDR2 LQKENI. This CDR3 spans 18 amino acids. Trimming took 6 bases from V and 1 from J; bases not matched to a gene: 11. CDR3 nucleotide sequence: TGTGCCAGCTCCCGGGACAGGGGGCGAGGATCTGGCACAGATACGCAGTATTTT. It yields the protein CASSRDRGRGSGTDTQYF.

The genes are TRBV27 and TRBJ1-1; the D gene is possibly TRBD1 (6 bases). V lost 7 bases and J 1 base, leaving 13 bases between the germline ends. CDR3 length: 14 amino acids. Germline V gene lookup returns CDR1 MNHEY and CDR2 SMNVEV (reference sequence). The CDR3 here is CASTPAGANTEAFF. The CDR3 DNA follows: TGTGCCAGCACTCCAGCAGGGGCGAACACTGAAGCTTTCTTT.

The chain employs TRBV6-1 and TRBJ1-1; D call uncertain. Per germline, CDR1 MNHNS and CDR2 SASEGT. V gave up 7 bases and J gave up 0 bases, with 6 bases separating them. The CDR3 is made up of 12 amino acids. CDR3 in amino acids: CASTPMNTEAFF. The CDR3 region has the DNA TGTGCCAGCACCCCCATGAACACTGAAGCTTTCTTT.

This chain connects TRBV4-3 to TRBJ1-6; 9 nucleotides match TRBD1. Unmatched junction bases numbered 8, after V lost 0 bases and J lost 5 bases. There are 18 residues in the CDR3. CDR1 and CDR2 from the germline V gene are LGHNA and YSLEER. The CDR3 region has the DNA TGCGCCAGCAGCCAAGATCCATGGACAGGGGCGAATAATTCACCCCTCCACTTT. This translates into CASSQDPWTGANNSPLHF.

The genes are TRBV9 and TRBJ2-4, with 9 bases identical to TRBD1. J gave up 7 bases and V 3 bases, and 2 bases lay outside the gene matches. The germline V gene has CDR1 SGDLS and CDR2 YYNGEE. This CDR3 has 13 residues. CDR3 nucleotide sequence: TGTGCCAGCAGCGCCGGGACAGGGAACATTCAGTACTTC. Translated, it gives CASSAGTGNIQYF.

In its sample, this clone was seen once. The chain joins TRBV27 to TRBJ1-5; the D is unclear. This CDR3 contains 16 residues. CDR1 and CDR2 (germline): MNHEY, SMNVEV (reference sequence). Trimming took off 8 bases at V and 2 bases at J, with 19 bases between the two ends. The CDR3: CASLPYGLAGNQPQHF. CDR3 coding DNA: TGTGCCAGCCTACCCTACGGGTTAGCGGGCAATCAGCCCCAGCATTTT.

The J gene is TRBJ2-5, the V gene TRBV7-9; possible D gene TRBD1, 6 bases. The CDR3 runs 14 residues. Germline lookup yields CDR1 SEHNR and CDR2 FQNEAQ (reference sequence). Between the trimmed V and J ends, which lost 5 bases and 4 bases, there was a span of 14 bases. The CDR3 region is CASSHRDTVETQYF. The CDR3 DNA reads TGTGCCAGCAGCCACCGGGACACGGTAGAGACCCAGTACTTC.

The V gene is TRBV6-1, the J gene TRBJ1-6; the D gene is possibly TRBD1 (6 bases). Trimming removed 1 base from V and 14 bases from J, with 18 bases in between. CDR1 and CDR2 from the germline V gene are MNHNS and SASEGT. The CDR3 totals 15 residues. The CDR3 here is CASSEGAGGGRSLHF. The CDR3 DNA sequence: TGTGCCAGCAGTGAAGGGGCGGGGGGCGGTCGATCCCTCCACTTT.

The V and J genes are TRBV5-1 and TRBJ1-2; D is perhaps TRBD1 (5 bases). The V gene lost 2 bases and the J gene lost 3 bases, with 14 bases spanning the gap. The CDR3 runs 15 residues. Germline V gives CDR1 SGHRS, CDR2 YFSETQ. This CDR3 reads CASSFIPARDYGYTF. The CDR3 region has the DNA TGCGCCAGCAGCTTTATCCCAGCCAGGGACTATGGCTACACCTTC.

The chain combines TRBV11-2 with TRBJ2-7; D not resolved. V shed 6 bases and J shed 6 bases, with 18 bases lying between them. This CDR3 has 14 residues. Germline CDR1 reads SGHAT; CDR2 reads FQNNGV. CDR3 coding DNA: TGTGCCAGCAGTTCCGTCCTTCCCACTGTCGAGCAGTACTTC. Encoded protein: CASSSVLPTVEQYF.

This chain joins TRBV4-3 and TRBJ2-7; D remains ambiguous. V was shortened by 3 bases and J by 2 bases, with 5 bases between the two germline ends. The CDR3 extends over 12 amino acids. CDR1 LGHNA and CDR2 YSLEER come from the germline V gene. The DNA for the CDR3 is TGCGCCAGCAGCCAGGGCGCCTACGAGCAGTACTTC. Amino acid sequence: CASSQGAYEQYF.

The V and J genes are TRBV7-9 and TRBJ1-5; maybe TRBD1 (6 bases). Germline CDR1 reads SEHNR; CDR2 reads FQNEAQ (reference sequence). V gave up 4 bases and J gave up 1 base, with 11 bases separating them. This CDR3 has 15 amino acids. The CDR3 loop is CASSSQGGSNQPQHF. As DNA, the CDR3 is TGTGCCAGCAGCTCACAGGGTGGAAGCAATCAGCCCCAGCATTTT.

The chain links TRBV23-1 to TRBJ2-5; possible D gene TRBD1, 6 bases. TRBV23-1 falls under the ORF class, with uncertain function. The CDR3 sequence is 17 residues long. V dropped 4 bases and J dropped 0 bases, with 18 bases sitting between them. For the CDR3, the DNA is TGCGCCAGCAGTCGACCAACAGGGAACACGTACCAAGAGACCCAGTACTTC. Protein sequence: CASSRPTGNTYQETQYF.

In DNA, the CDR3 is TGTGCCAGCAGTTCCGTAGGCCGGGGGTACTCTGAAGCTTTCTTT. As protein: CASSSVGRGYSEAFF. The chain carries TRBV27 and TRBJ1-1; the D gene is possibly TRBD1 (5 bases). CDR1 and CDR2 from the germline V gene are MNHEY and SMNVEV (reference sequence). The CDR3 spans 15 residues. V lost 4 bases and J lost 6, with 18 bases in between.

As to this clone: At one end the junction does not follow the germline gene, possibly because of a read error. The chain carries TRBV7-2 and TRBJ1-1; 7 bases agree with TRBD1. Germline V gene data show CDR1 as SGHTA and CDR2 as FQGNSA. The CDR3 runs to 14 residues. The CDR3 coding sequence is TGTGCCAGCAGTTCGGACAGGTGGAACGCTGAAGCTTTCTTT. This encodes CASSSDRWNAEAFF.

The rearrangement joins TRBV28 to TRBJ2-7; perhaps TRBD2 as D (7 bases). V gave up 0 bases and J gave up 2 bases, with 14 bases separating them. Germline V lookup: CDR1 MDHEN, CDR2 SYDVKM. The CDR3 loop spans 16 amino acids. CDR3: CASSLWRGGGTYEQYF. For the CDR3, the DNA is TGTGCCAGCAGTTTATGGAGAGGCGGGGGCACCTACGAGCAGTACTTC.

The chain recombines TRBV27 with TRBJ2-1; no clear D gene. Germline lookup yields CDR1 MNHEY and CDR2 SMNVEV (reference sequence). V lost 5 bases and J lost 9, with 17 bases in between. This CDR3 has 14 residues. The CDR3 here is CASSPLLVAGEQFF. The CDR3 DNA follows: TGTGCCAGCAGTCCCCTTCTGGTAGCTGGTGAGCAGTTCTTC.

J is TRBJ1-2 and V is TRBV6-6; 9 nucleotides match TRBD1. Losses at the gene ends were 6 bases for V and 7 bases for J; bases not matched to a gene: 6. The germline CDR1 and CDR2 sequences are MNHNY and SVGAGI (reference sequence). This CDR3 comprises 13 residues. CDR3 sequence: CASSRDRAAGYTF. CDR3 sequence (DNA): TGTGCCAGCAGCCGGGACAGGGCCGCTGGCTACACCTTC.

The chain employs TRBV30 and TRBJ2-7; D is possibly TRBD2 (5 bases). Germline-derived CDR1 and CDR2 are GTSNPN and SVGIG (reference sequence). V was trimmed by 3 bases and J by 1 base, leaving 16 bases between them. This CDR3 has 15 residues. The CDR3 protein is CAWSSRGAASYEQYF. The DNA of the CDR3 is TGTGCCTGGAGCTCCCGGGGAGCGGCATCCTACGAGCAGTACTTC. The full variable domain, its missing parts supplied by reference TRBV30 and TRBJ2-7, is SQTIHQWPATLVQPVGSPLSLECTVEGTSNPNLYWYRQAAGRGLQLLFYSVGIGQISSEVPQNLSASRPQDRQFILSSKKLLLSDSGFYLCAWSSRGAASYEQYFGPGTRLTVT.

This clone was seen more than once but under ten times. This rearrangement joins TRBV6-5 to TRBJ1-1; D is unresolved. V was clipped by 0 bases and J by 0 bases, with 11 bases between them. This CDR3 spans 16 amino acids. In germline, CDR1 is MNHEY, CDR2 SVGAGI. CDR3 loop: CASSYSKVGVNTEAFF. Here the CDR3 DNA reads TGTGCCAGCAGTTACTCGAAGGTCGGAGTGAACACTGAAGCTTTCTTT.

The chain joins TRBV14 to TRBJ1-2, with D uncertain. CDR1 and CDR2 (germline): SGHDN, FVKESK. The CDR3 consists of 15 residues. The V and J ends lost 0 bases and 1 base respectively, with 9 bases between them. The CDR3 reads CASSQENRHNYGYTF. For the CDR3, the DNA is TGTGCCAGCAGCCAAGAAAACAGACATAACTATGGCTACACCTTC.

The chain has TRBV9 and TRBJ2-3; 13 positions match TRBD2. The germline gives CDR1 SGDLS, CDR2 YYNGEE. This CDR3 region has 19 residues. J was trimmed by 2 bases and V by 3 bases; bases with no gene match: 12. The CDR3: CASSGRLAGGNELTDTQYF. CDR3 DNA sequence: TGTGCCAGCAGCGGTCGACTAGCGGGGGGAAACGAACTCACAGATACGCAGTATTTT.

The chain is built from TRBV28 and TRBJ1-2; maybe TRBD1 (5 bases). The CDR3 runs to 16 residues. V was shortened by 4 bases and J by 4 bases, with 19 bases between the two germline ends. Germline V gives CDR1 MDHEN, CDR2 SYDVKM. The CDR3 loop reads CASSSPATGDFYGYTF. Here the CDR3 DNA reads TGTGCCAGCAGTTCCCCAGCGACTGGGGACTTCTATGGCTACACCTTC.

This chain links TRBV10-3 with TRBJ1-2; tentatively, D is TRBD1 (6 bases). The CDR3 is made up of 15 amino acids. Germline values: CDR1 ENHRY, CDR2 SYGVKD. V was trimmed by 3 bases and J by 6 bases, leaving 17 bases between them. The CDR3 DNA reads TGTGCCATCAGTGACCCAGGGGTAGTAAAGGATGGCTACACCTTC. This sequence encodes CAISDPGVVKDGYTF.